A selection of T cell receptor beta chains follows, all from one sample in a study of T cell changes during pregnancy in multiple sclerosis. TCRdb's table, derived via immunoSEQ multiplex PCR, lists solely in-frame clones and lacks some. The sample carries approximately 60,000 clones, 90% to 95% recorded once. The sample in question was CD4+ T cells from peripheral blood mononuclear cells, obtained before pregnancy. Source of these receptors: a female donor with multiple sclerosis, enrolled in a pregnancy study. The CDR3 runs from the conserved cysteine through the conserved F or W. Each record gives: clone size, D gene, CDR3 length, J gene, V gene, CDR3 protein, CDR3 DNA. A D gene is named only where the DNA matches it firmly. Expanded clones get a size class; other rows say once, few or many, or leave the size out.

abundance: -; d_gene: -; len: 13; j_gene: TRBJ1-2; v_gene: TRBV5-1; CDR3aa: CASSLLANYGYTF; CDR3nt: TGCGCCAGCAGCTTGTTAGCTAACTATGGCTACACCTTC
abundance: -; d_gene: TRBD2; len: 15; j_gene: TRBJ2-3; v_gene: TRBV11-2; CDR3aa: CASSTLLAGLATQYF; CDR3nt: TGTGCCAGCAGCACCCTACTAGCGGGGTTGGCGACGCAGTATTTT
abundance: few; d_gene: TRBD2; len: 15; j_gene: TRBJ2-1; v_gene: TRBV5-1; CDR3aa: CASSPASGSYNEQFF; CDR3nt: TGCGCCAGCAGCCCTGCTAGCGGGAGCTACAATGAGCAGTTCTTC
abundance: -; d_gene: -; len: 13; j_gene: TRBJ1-2; v_gene: TRBV7-2; CDR3aa: CASSFNTPRGYTF; CDR3nt: TGTGCCAGCAGCTTCAACACGCCTAGGGGCTACACCTTC
abundance: -; d_gene: TRBD2; len: 18; j_gene: TRBJ2-5; v_gene: TRBV13; CDR3aa: CASSSRRLAQRYQETQYF; CDR3nt: TGTGCCAGCAGCTCGAGGAGACTAGCGCAGAGGTACCAAGAGACCCAGTACTTC
abundance: once; d_gene: TRBD2; len: 12; j_gene: TRBJ2-1; v_gene: TRBV29-1; CDR3aa: CSAQPSGNEQFF; CDR3nt: TGCAGCGCACAGCCTAGCGGGAATGAGCAGTTCTTC
abundance: -; d_gene: -; len: 15; j_gene: TRBJ2-3; v_gene: TRBV7-2; CDR3aa: CASSLDGGAGDTQYF; CDR3nt: TGTGCCAGCAGCTTAGACGGCGGGGCGGGGGATACGCAGTATTTT
abundance: -; d_gene: -; len: 11; j_gene: TRBJ1-2; v_gene: TRBV28; CDR3aa: CASSLHVGYTF; CDR3nt: TGTGCCAGCAGTTTACATGTCGGCTACACCTTC
abundance: -; d_gene: TRBD1; len: 13; j_gene: TRBJ2-7; v_gene: TRBV5-5; CDR3aa: CASSFDRVREQYF; CDR3nt: TGTGCCAGCAGCTTTGACAGGGTCCGGGAGCAGTACTTC
abundance: -; d_gene: TRBD2; len: 21; j_gene: TRBJ2-4; v_gene: TRBV28; CDR3aa: CASRGTSGRGKAPTHKDIQYF; CDR3nt: TGTGCCAGCAGGGGGACTAGCGGGAGGGGGAAAGCCCCGACGCATAAGGACATTCAGTACTTC
abundance: -; d_gene: TRBD2; len: 15; j_gene: TRBJ2-7; v_gene: TRBV7-2; CDR3aa: CASSSRGGRFSEQYF; CDR3nt: TGTGCCAGCAGCTCCCGGGGCGGGAGGTTTTCCGAGCAGTACTTC
abundance: -; d_gene: -; len: 15; j_gene: TRBJ1-1; v_gene: TRBV6-6; CDR3aa: CASSYPRRGNTEAFF; CDR3nt: TGTGCCAGCAGTTACCCTCGCAGGGGAAACACTGAAGCTTTCTTT
abundance: -; d_gene: TRBD1; len: 15; j_gene: TRBJ2-7; v_gene: TRBV5-4; CDR3aa: CASSFGQENSYEQYF; CDR3nt: TGTGCCAGCAGTTTCGGACAGGAAAACTCCTACGAGCAGTACTTC
abundance: -; d_gene: TRBD2; len: 15; j_gene: TRBJ2-5; v_gene: TRBV7-3; CDR3aa: CASSQGLAGIETQYF; CDR3nt: TGTGCCAGCAGCCAGGGACTAGCGGGGATAGAGACCCAGTACTTC
abundance: once; d_gene: -; len: 14; j_gene: TRBJ2-5; v_gene: TRBV21-1; CDR3aa: CASSKEGGRETQYF; CDR3nt: TGTGCCAGCAGCAAAGAAGGGGGAAGAGAGACCCAGTACTTC
abundance: -; d_gene: TRBD2; len: 15; j_gene: TRBJ2-7; v_gene: TRBV7-2; CDR3aa: CASSLETSGTHEQYF; CDR3nt: TGTGCCAGCAGCTTAGAAACTAGCGGGACCCACGAGCAGTACTTC
abundance: -; d_gene: TRBD1; len: 14; j_gene: TRBJ2-7; v_gene: TRBV5-1; CDR3aa: CASSFKGATYEQYF; CDR3nt: TGCGCCAGCAGCTTCAAGGGGGCCACCTACGAGCAGTACTTC
abundance: once; d_gene: -; len: 17; j_gene: TRBJ1-3; v_gene: TRBV19; CDR3aa: CASSTPGGPSSGNTIYF; CDR3nt: TGTGCCAGTAGTACACCCGGGGGACCGAGCTCTGGAAACACCATATATTTT
abundance: -; d_gene: TRBD2; len: 19; j_gene: TRBJ2-3; v_gene: TRBV4-1; CDR3aa: CASSRLAVRGLALVDTQYF; CDR3nt: TGCGCCAGCAGCCGCCTAGCTGTCAGGGGACTAGCGTTAGTGGATACGCAGTATTTT
abundance: -; d_gene: -; len: 13; j_gene: TRBJ1-4; v_gene: TRBV9; CDR3aa: CASSATGPEKLFF; CDR3nt: TGTGCCAGCAGCGCCACAGGGCCTGAAAAACTGTTTTTT
abundance: -; d_gene: -; len: 14; j_gene: TRBJ2-1; v_gene: TRBV11-2; CDR3aa: CASSLGAHKGQQFF; CDR3nt: TGTGCCAGCAGCTTAGGGGCCCACAAAGGTCAGCAGTTCTTC
abundance: -; d_gene: -; len: 15; j_gene: TRBJ1-5; v_gene: TRBV6-6; CDR3aa: CASRDAGGGNQPQHF; CDR3nt: TGTGCCAGCAGGGACGCCGGAGGGGGCAATCAGCCCCAGCATTTT
abundance: -; d_gene: -; len: 15; j_gene: TRBJ1-4; v_gene: TRBV6-5; CDR3aa: CASSYSGRTNEKLFF; CDR3nt: TGTGCCAGCAGTTACTCTGGGAGAACTAATGAAAAACTGTTTTTT
abundance: once; d_gene: TRBD2; len: 15; j_gene: TRBJ2-1; v_gene: TRBV2; CDR3aa: CASREREGLWNEQFF; CDR3nt: TGTGCCAGCAGGGAGCGGGAGGGTTTGTGGAATGAGCAGTTCTTC
abundance: once; d_gene: TRBD2; len: 18; j_gene: TRBJ2-7; v_gene: TRBV19; CDR3aa: CASSLDSGTSGLSYEQYF; CDR3nt: TGTGCCAGTAGCCTTGACTCCGGGACTAGCGGTCTCTCCTACGAGCAGTACTTC
abundance: -; d_gene: -; len: 17; j_gene: TRBJ1-3; v_gene: TRBV4-2; CDR3aa: CASSQDLGGRSGNTIYF; CDR3nt: TGTGCCAGCAGCCAAGATTTAGGTGGCAGGTCCGGAAACACCATATATTTT
abundance: -; d_gene: -; len: 14; j_gene: TRBJ1-2; v_gene: TRBV5-5; CDR3aa: CASSLGQSNYGYTF; CDR3nt: TGTGCCAGCAGCTTGGGACAGTCTAACTATGGCTACACCTTC